These 28 T cell receptor beta chains share one sample of origin, sequenced in a study of cytomegalovirus exposure and HLA in healthy donors. PCR involved 60 Vbeta and 13 Jbeta primers. Sequencing was performed with immunoSEQ multiplex PCR; in TCRdb, only in-frame clones are kept and a portion is missing. The repertoire holds 65,000 to 75,000 clones, with about 73% as singletons. Sequences were obtained from PBMCs. The source of these receptors is a woman aged 60 to 75 in good health and CMV-seropositive.

The V gene is TRBV5-1, the J gene TRBJ2-5; 11 nucleotides align to TRBD2. Germline V gene sequence: CDR1 SGHRS, CDR2 YFSETQ. The CDR3 sequence is 15 residues long. V lost 1 base and J lost 3; bases outside the gene matches: 2. The CDR3 region has the DNA TGCGCCAGCAGCTTGACTAGCGGGGGAGAAGAGACCCAGTACTTC. The encoded protein is CASSLTSGGEETQYF.

This clone was detected once. J is TRBJ2-5 and V is TRBV5-1; possible D gene TRBD1, 6 bases. The germline CDR1 and CDR2 sequences are SGHRS and YFSETQ. V gave up 4 bases and J gave up 5 bases, with 18 bases separating them. There are 15 residues in the CDR3. The CDR3 is CASSEGQPGRETQYF. In DNA form, the CDR3 reads TGCGCCAGCAGCGAAGGACAGCCCGGTCGGGAGACCCAGTACTTC.

This sequence joins TRBV6-7 and TRBJ1-6, with 8 bases lining up with TRBD1. TRBV6-7 qualifies as an ORF whose function is uncertain. The V and J ends lost 2 bases and 10 bases, in that order; junction bases with no gene match: 7. This CDR3 spans 15 amino acids. CDR3 in amino acids: CASSYGTGRKSPLHF. The DNA of the CDR3 is TGTGCCAGCAGTTACGGGACAGGAAGAAAATCACCCCTCCACTTT.

The V and J genes are TRBV7-8 and TRBJ1-4, with D unclear. CDR3 length equals 12 residues. Per the germline V gene, CDR1 is SGHVS and CDR2 is FQNEAQ. Trimming left V 5 bases short and J 6 bases short, with 7 bases between. CDR3 coding DNA: TGTGCCAGCAGCCGTCGAGATGAAAAACTGTTTTTT. Translation: CASSRRDEKLFF.

This clone appeared a few times. The chain couples TRBV5-1 to TRBJ1-5; TRBD1 might be the D (5 bases). The CDR3 has 13 residues. The germline V gene encodes CDR1 SGHRS and CDR2 YFSETQ. Trimming shortened V by 0 bases and J by 6 bases, and 7 bases separated the two germline ends. The chain's CDR3 is CASSLEQGQPQHF. Here the CDR3 DNA reads TGCGCCAGCAGCTTGGAGCAGGGTCAGCCCCAGCATTTT.

This clone occurred once. CDR3 sequence (DNA): TGTGCCAGCAGCCAGGGGGCAGGGACTAATCAGCCCCAGCATTTT. It is translated as CASSQGAGTNQPQHF. The gene calls are TRBV7-8 and TRBJ1-5, with 8 bases lining up with TRBD1. Germline V gives CDR1 SGHVS, CDR2 FQNEAQ. This CDR3 has 15 residues. With 5 bases clipped from V and 4 bases from J, the junction kept 7 bases outside the gene matches.

This clone was seen more than once but under ten times. The chain recombines TRBV30 with TRBJ2-5; TRBD1 might be the D (6 bases). Trimming shortened V by 0 bases and J by 5 bases, and 10 bases separated the two germline ends. Germline-derived CDR1 and CDR2 are GTSNPN and SVGIG (reference sequence). The CDR3 has 13 amino acids. The CDR3 DNA follows: TGTGCCTGGAGTGTTTGGCAGGGGGAGACCCAGTACTTC. This sequence encodes CAWSVWQGETQYF.

The chain carries TRBV11-2 and TRBJ1-1; perhaps TRBD1 as D (6 bases). Germline CDR1 and CDR2: SGHAT and FQNNGV. The CDR3 sequence is 13 residues long. The germline V and J ends were trimmed by 6 bases and 4 bases, with 12 bases remaining between them. CDR3 coding DNA: TGTGCCAGCAGTCAGGGGTTTGTCACTGAAGCTTTCTTT. Translated: CASSQGFVTEAFF.

The CDR3 region has the DNA TGTGCCAGCAGTTGGACTAGCGGAGCATACAATGAGCAGTTCTTC. Encoded protein: CASSWTSGAYNEQFF. V and J are TRBV6-4 and TRBJ2-1, with TRBD2 matching 10 bases. Looked up from germline, CDR1 is MRHNA and CDR2 is SNTAGT. This CDR3 has 15 amino acids. J lost 4 bases, V lost 5 bases, and 5 bases had no gene match.

The chain uses TRBV4-2 and TRBJ1-2; D remains unclear. The CDR3 loop spans 11 amino acids. Germline loops: CDR1 LGHNA, CDR2 YNFKEQ. V lost 3 bases, J lost 6 bases, and 5 bases lay in between. CDR3 in amino acids: CASSQQDGYTF. As DNA, the CDR3 is TGTGCCAGCAGCCAGCAGGATGGCTACACCTTC.

This clone turned up a few times. V is TRBV9 and J is TRBJ1-1; tentative D call: TRBD1 (5 bases). The CDR3 spans 14 residues. V lost 3 bases, J lost 1 base, and 10 bases lay in between. The germline gives CDR1 SGDLS, CDR2 YYNGEE. Here the CDR3 reads CASSAHGGNTEAFF. As DNA, the CDR3 is TGTGCCAGCAGCGCCCACGGGGGGAACACTGAAGCTTTCTTT.

V is TRBV7-8 and J is TRBJ1-1, with D unresolved. The CDR3 is 15 amino acids. Germline V gene lookup returns CDR1 SGHVS and CDR2 FQNEAQ. Trimming shortened V by 1 base and J by 4 bases, and 13 bases separated the two germline ends. The CDR3 nucleotides read TGTGCCAGCAGCTTAGGTACAGTCAGAAGCACTGAAGCTTTCTTT. Encoded protein: CASSLGTVRSTEAFF.

The J gene is TRBJ2-2, the V gene TRBV11-2; 7 bases fit TRBD2. Germline V gene sequence: CDR1 SGHAT, CDR2 FQNNGV. J gave up 3 bases and V 5 bases, and 3 bases lay outside the gene matches. CDR3 length equals 14 residues. The CDR3 is CASSTGRYTGELFF. Written as DNA, the CDR3 is TGTGCCAGCAGCACCGGGAGGTACACCGGGGAGCTGTTTTTT.

The chain carries TRBV5-4 and TRBJ2-2; 8 nucleotides match TRBD1. The J segment lost 3 bases and the V segment lost 3 bases, leaving 4 bases of the junction unmatched. Per germline, CDR1 SGHNT and CDR2 YYREEE (reference sequence). The CDR3 totals 15 residues. The CDR3 spells CASSSGQGYTGELFF. CDR3 nucleotide sequence: TGTGCCAGCAGCTCCGGACAGGGATACACCGGGGAGCTGTTTTTT. Combining the CDR3 with reference TRBV5-4 and TRBJ2-2 gives the whole variable domain ETGVTQSPTHLIKTRGQQVTLRCSSQSGHNTVSWYQQALGQGPQFIFQYYREEENGRGNFPPRFSGLQFPNYSSELNVNALELDDSALYLCASSSGQGYTGELFFGEGSRLTVL.

This clone was recorded only once. The rearrangement joins TRBV30 to TRBJ2-1; 8 bases fit TRBD2. With V trimmed by 0 bases and J by 6 bases, 7 bases remained unmatched. Germline V gene sequence: CDR1 GTSNPN, CDR2 SVGIG (reference sequence). The length of the CDR3 is 15 residues. The CDR3, as DNA: TGTGCCTGGAGTGTACTGGCGGGAGGTGGCAATGAGCAGTTCTTC. Translation: CAWSVLAGGGNEQFF.

The chain links TRBV5-1 to TRBJ2-3; 8 bases align to TRBD1. CDR3 size: 15 residues. The V gene end was trimmed by 4 bases and the J gene end by 5 bases; junction bases not matched to a gene: 9. Germline V CDR1 and CDR2: SGHRS, YFSETQ. CDR3 region: CASSRSTGVGDTQYF. CDR3 nucleotides: TGCGCCAGCAGCCGATCGACAGGGGTAGGAGATACGCAGTATTTT.

The V and J genes are TRBV30 and TRBJ2-1; D may be TRBD2 (6 bases). The CDR3 covers 12 residues. V lost 8 bases to trimming and J lost 0 bases, with 8 bases between them. The germline CDR1 and CDR2 sequences are GTSNPN and SVGIG (reference sequence). The chain's CDR3 is CAGDFSYNEQFF. The CDR3 bases are TGTGCCGGGGACTTCTCCTACAATGAGCAGTTCTTC.

This clone came up a few times. The V gene is TRBV30, the J gene TRBJ1-2, with TRBD1 matching over 9 bases. The CDR3 length is 12 residues. With 6 bases clipped from V and 4 bases from J, the junction kept 3 bases outside the gene matches. Germline CDR1 and CDR2: GTSNPN and SVGIG (reference sequence). CDR3 nucleotide sequence: TGTGCCTGTCGGGGACAGGGCTATGGCTACACCTTC. This sequence encodes CACRGQGYGYTF. Full variable domain (remainder filled in from reference TRBV30 and TRBJ1-2): SQTIHQWPATLVQPVGSPLSLECTVEGTSNPNLYWYRQAAGRGLQLLFYSVGIGQISSEVPQNLSASRPQDRQFILSSKKLLLSDSGFYLCACRGQGYGYTFGSGTRLTVV.

This clone was recorded once. This likely comes from a read error, as the CDR3 has no conserved phenylalanine or tryptophan at its end. Because the CDR3's place on the DNA is in doubt, the DNA is left out and the CDR3 is given as listed by TCRdb. This chain links TRBV20-1 with TRBJ1-1; the table assigns TRBD1, which was not confirmed against the DNA. CDR1 and CDR2 from the germline V gene are DFQATT and SNEGSKA (reference sequence). Both ends counted, the CDR3 spans 8 residues. The CDR3 protein is CSDRTGGV.

This sequence joins TRBV5-1 and TRBJ1-1; no firm D call. Trimming cost V 4 bases and J 4 bases, with 20 bases left between them. The CDR3 has 16 residues. Germline assignment: CDR1 SGHRS and CDR2 YFSETQ. The CDR3 bases are TGCGCCAGCAGCCTCCAATTCGGAGAGGGTGGCACTGAAGCTTTCTTT. Amino acids: CASSLQFGEGGTEAFF. The whole variable domain, filled in from reference TRBV5-1 and TRBJ1-1, reads KAGVTQTPRYLIKTRGQQVTLSCSPISGHRSVSWYQQTPGQGLQFLFEYFSETQRNKGNFPGRFSGRQFSNSRSEMNVSTLELGDSALYLCASSLQFGEGGTEAFFGQGTRLTVV.

The chain recombines TRBV25-1 with TRBJ1-2; no clear D. The V end was cut by 6 bases, the J end by 0 bases, with 8 bases between. Per germline, CDR1 MGHDK and CDR2 SYGVNS. The CDR3 consists of 13 residues. As DNA, the CDR3 is TGTGCCAGCAGGTCAGATTCTAACTATGGCTACACCTTC. It is translated as CASRSDSNYGYTF.

The chain couples TRBV5-1 to TRBJ2-6; D is unresolved. V lost 0 bases, J lost 0 bases, and 16 bases lay in between. Germline CDR1 and CDR2: SGHRS and YFSETQ. The CDR3 covers 19 residues. Here the CDR3 DNA reads TGCGCCAGCAGCTTGGCCAAGTCCCCGAGTACCTCTGGGGCCAACGTCCTGACTTTC. Protein: CASSLAKSPSTSGANVLTF.

The chain has TRBV7-2 and TRBJ1-2, with a weak D call TRBD1 (5 bases). CDR1 and CDR2 from the germline V gene are SGHTA and FQGNSA. The CDR3 extends over 17 amino acids. With 5 bases removed from V and 7 bases from J, the gap between germline ends came to 26 bases. The CDR3 sequence is CASSENSLGTGVRGYTF. CDR3 sequence (DNA): TGTGCCAGCAGCGAGAACTCTCTTGGGACGGGAGTGCGTGGCTACACCTTC.

The V call is TRBV18, the J call TRBJ1-1; D remains ambiguous. The CDR3 totals 11 residues. Per germline, CDR1 KGHSH and CDR2 LQKENI. V was cut by 7 bases and J by 6 bases, with 9 bases left in between. CDR3 in amino acids: CASLSEAEAFF. Written as DNA, the CDR3 is TGTGCCAGCTTGAGTGAAGCTGAAGCTTTCTTT. The full variable domain, in which reference TRBV18 and TRBJ1-1 provide the parts outside the CDR3, is NAGVMQNPRHLVRRRGQEARLRCSPMKGHSHVYWYRQLPEEGLKFMVYLQKENIIDESGMPKERFSAEFPKEGPSILRIQQVVRGDSAAYFCASLSEAEAFFGQGTRLTVV.

This chain links TRBV10-1 with TRBJ2-5; 9 nucleotides line up with TRBD1. The CDR3 length is 15 residues. With 8 bases clipped from V and 3 bases from J, the junction kept 10 bases outside the gene matches. Per germline, CDR1 WNHNN and CDR2 SYGVQD (reference sequence). CDR3 nucleotides: TGCGCCAGCTCTATGTCGGGACAGGGAGAAGAGACCCAGTACTTC. Amino acid sequence: CASSMSGQGEETQYF.

The chain employs TRBV19 and TRBJ1-5, with D possibly being TRBD1 (5 bases). CDR1 is LNHDA and CDR2 is SQIVND in the germline V gene (reference sequence). The CDR3 runs 14 residues. Trimming took off 0 bases at V and 5 bases at J, with 8 bases between the two ends. Written as DNA, the CDR3 is TGTGCCAGTAGTATAGATCAGGGATATCAGCCCCAGCATTTT. Protein product: CASSIDQGYQPQHF.

V usage is TRBV15 and J usage is TRBJ2-1, with D possibly TRBD1 on 6 matching bases. This CDR3 region has 12 residues. V was cut by 5 bases and J by 15 bases, with 17 bases left in between. Germline V gene sequence: CDR1 LNHNV, CDR2 YYDKDF (reference sequence). CDR3 nucleotide sequence: TGTGCCACCAGCGGAACAGGGAGTAATCCGTTCTTC. Its translation: CATSGTGSNPFF.

The rearrangement uses TRBV29-1 and TRBJ1-2, with D possibly being TRBD1 (6 bases). The V end was cut by 6 bases, the J end by 8 bases, with 13 bases between. CDR1 is SQVTM, CDR2 ANQGSEA, per germline. This CDR3 region has 11 residues. The chain's CDR3 is CSVGQSGGYTF. CDR3 DNA sequence: TGCAGCGTAGGACAGAGTGGAGGCTACACCTTC.